This TCR beta chain is from a study of spatial heterogeneity in lung cancer. Turning to the study itself: Compared with alpha-chain sequences, beta-chain sequences were consistently detected in greater numbers.

The library protocol tagged each TCR cDNA with a unique molecular identifier. TCRdb ran MiXCR on the 5' RACE reads and lists one entry per CDR3 protein. The data hold some 120,000 distinct CDR3 sequences, with 12% observed a single time. V shed 5 bases and J 2 bases; nucleotides not matched to a gene: 9. CDR1 is MDHEN and CDR2 is SYDVKM in the germline V gene. This CDR3 is 16 amino acids long. This clonotype was detected only a few times. Its antigen is still unknown. Time point noted: blood at routine non-recurrence follow-up after resection. Without sorting, whole RNA was sequenced from tumor, nontumor lung or frozen PBMC. Study results and limitations: The appearance of ubiquitous expanded tumor TCRs in blood was greater at resection than follow-up.

The chain employs TRBV28 and TRBJ1-1; TRBD1 matches at 9 bases. This specimen was PBMCs, taken at follow-up. This TCR derives from a male donor with early-stage non-small cell lung cancer. The CDR3 loop is CASSNRQGGLNTEAFF. As DNA, the CDR3 is TGTGCCAGCAGTAATAGACAGGGGGGATTAAACACTGAAGCTTTCTTT.